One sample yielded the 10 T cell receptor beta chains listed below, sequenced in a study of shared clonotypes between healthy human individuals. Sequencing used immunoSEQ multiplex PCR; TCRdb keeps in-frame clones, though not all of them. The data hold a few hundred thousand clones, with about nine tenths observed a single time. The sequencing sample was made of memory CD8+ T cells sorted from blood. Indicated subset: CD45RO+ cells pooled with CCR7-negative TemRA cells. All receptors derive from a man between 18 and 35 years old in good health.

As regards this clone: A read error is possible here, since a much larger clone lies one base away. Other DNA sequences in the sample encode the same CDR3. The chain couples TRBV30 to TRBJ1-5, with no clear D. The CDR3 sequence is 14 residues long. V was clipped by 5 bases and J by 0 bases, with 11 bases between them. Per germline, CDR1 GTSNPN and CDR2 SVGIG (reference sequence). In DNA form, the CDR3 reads TGTGCCTGGGGTCAGGAAAATAGCAATCAGCCCCAGCATTTT. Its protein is CAWGQENSNQPQHF.

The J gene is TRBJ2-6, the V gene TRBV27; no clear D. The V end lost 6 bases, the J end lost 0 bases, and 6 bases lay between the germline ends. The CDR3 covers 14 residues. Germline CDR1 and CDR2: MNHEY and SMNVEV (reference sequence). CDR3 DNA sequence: TGTGCCAGCAGCCCAGACTCTGGGGCCAACGTCCTGACTTTC. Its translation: CASSPDSGANVLTF.

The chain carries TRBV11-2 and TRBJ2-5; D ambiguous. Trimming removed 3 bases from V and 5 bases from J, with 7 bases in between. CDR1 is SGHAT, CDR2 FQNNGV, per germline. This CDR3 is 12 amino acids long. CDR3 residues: CASSLVGETQYF. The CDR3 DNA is TGTGCCAGCAGCTTGGTAGGGGAGACCCAGTACTTC.

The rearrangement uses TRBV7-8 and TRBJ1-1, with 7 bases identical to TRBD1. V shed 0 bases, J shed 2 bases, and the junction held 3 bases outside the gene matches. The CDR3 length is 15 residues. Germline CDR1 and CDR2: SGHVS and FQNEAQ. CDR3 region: CASSLAQGFNTEAFF. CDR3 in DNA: TGTGCCAGCAGCTTAGCACAGGGGTTCAACACTGAAGCTTTCTTT.

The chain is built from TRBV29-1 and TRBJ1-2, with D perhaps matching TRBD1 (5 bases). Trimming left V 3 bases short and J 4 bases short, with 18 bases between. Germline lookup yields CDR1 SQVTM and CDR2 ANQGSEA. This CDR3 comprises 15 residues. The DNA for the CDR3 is TGCAGCGTTGATGGTGGGGCGGTACACCCCTATGGCTACACCTTC. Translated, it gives CSVDGGAVHPYGYTF.

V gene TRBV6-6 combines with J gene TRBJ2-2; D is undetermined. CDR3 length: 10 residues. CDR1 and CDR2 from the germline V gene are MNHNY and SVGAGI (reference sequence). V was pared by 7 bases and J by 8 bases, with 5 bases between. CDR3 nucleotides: TGTGCCAGCACCCAAGGGGAGCTGTTTTTT. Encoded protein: CASTQGELFF.

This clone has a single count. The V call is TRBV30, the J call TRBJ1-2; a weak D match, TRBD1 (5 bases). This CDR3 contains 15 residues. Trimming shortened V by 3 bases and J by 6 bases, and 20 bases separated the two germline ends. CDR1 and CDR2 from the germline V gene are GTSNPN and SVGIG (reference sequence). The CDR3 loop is CAWRPLNYGDDGYTF. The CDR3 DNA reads TGTGCCTGGAGACCCCTCAATTACGGGGACGATGGCTACACCTTC.

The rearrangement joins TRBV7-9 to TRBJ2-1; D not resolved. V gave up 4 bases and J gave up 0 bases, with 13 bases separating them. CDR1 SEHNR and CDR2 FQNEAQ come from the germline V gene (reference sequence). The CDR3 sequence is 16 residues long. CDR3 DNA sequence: TGTGCCAGCAGCTCCCCCATGGAGAGCTCCTACAATGAGCAGTTCTTC. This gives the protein CASSSPMESSYNEQFF.

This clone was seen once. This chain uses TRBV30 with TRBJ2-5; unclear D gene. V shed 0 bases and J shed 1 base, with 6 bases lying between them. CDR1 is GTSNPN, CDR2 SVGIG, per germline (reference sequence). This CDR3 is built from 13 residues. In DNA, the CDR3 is TGTGCCTGGAGTGTAATTATCCAAGAGACCCAGTACTTC. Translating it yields CAWSVIIQETQYF.

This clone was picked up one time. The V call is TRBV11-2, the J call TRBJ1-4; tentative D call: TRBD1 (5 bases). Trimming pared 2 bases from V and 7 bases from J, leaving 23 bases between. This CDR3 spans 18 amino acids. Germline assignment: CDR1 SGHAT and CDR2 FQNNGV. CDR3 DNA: TGTGCCAGCAGCTTATGGCCCCGGGGCCACAGGATAGGTGAAAAACTGTTTTTT. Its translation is CASSLWPRGHRIGEKLFF.